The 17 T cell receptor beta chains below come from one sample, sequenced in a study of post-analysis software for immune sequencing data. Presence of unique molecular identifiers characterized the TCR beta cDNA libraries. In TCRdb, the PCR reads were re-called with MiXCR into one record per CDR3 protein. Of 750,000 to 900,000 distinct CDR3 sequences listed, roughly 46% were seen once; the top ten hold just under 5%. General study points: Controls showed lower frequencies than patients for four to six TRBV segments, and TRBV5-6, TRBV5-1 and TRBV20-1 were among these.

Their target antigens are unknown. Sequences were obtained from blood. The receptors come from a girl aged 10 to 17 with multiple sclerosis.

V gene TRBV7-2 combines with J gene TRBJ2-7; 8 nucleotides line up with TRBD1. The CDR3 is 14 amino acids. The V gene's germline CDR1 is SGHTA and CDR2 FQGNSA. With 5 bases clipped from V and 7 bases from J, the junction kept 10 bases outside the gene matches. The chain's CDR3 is CASSQTGDVREQYF. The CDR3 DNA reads TGTGCCAGCAGCCAGACAGGGGATGTGAGGGAGCAGTACTTC. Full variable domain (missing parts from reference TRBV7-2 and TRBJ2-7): GAGVSQSPSNKVTEKGKDVELRCDPISGHTALYWYRQSLGQGLEFLIYFQGNSAPDKSGLPSDRFSAERTGGSVSTLTIQRTQQEDSAVYLCASSQTGDVREQYFGPGTRLTVT.

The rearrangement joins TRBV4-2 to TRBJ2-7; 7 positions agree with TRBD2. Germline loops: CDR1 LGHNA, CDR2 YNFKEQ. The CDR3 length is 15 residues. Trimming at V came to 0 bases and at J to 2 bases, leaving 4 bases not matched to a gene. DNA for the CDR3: TGTGCCAGCAGCCAAGAGGTGACTAGCCCCTACGAGCAGTACTTC. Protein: CASSQEVTSPYEQYF.

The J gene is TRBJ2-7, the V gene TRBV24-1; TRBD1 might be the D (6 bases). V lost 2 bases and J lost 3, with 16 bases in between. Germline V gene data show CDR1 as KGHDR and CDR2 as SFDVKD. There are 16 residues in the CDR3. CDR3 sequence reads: CATSDSSSGHIYEQYF. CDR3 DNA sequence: TGTGCCACCAGTGATTCGTCCTCGGGACATATCTACGAGCAGTACTTC.

CDR3 DNA sequence: TGCGCCAGCAGCTTGGCTGGGGGACAGAGCTTCTACAATGAGCAGTTCTTC. Encoded protein: CASSLAGGQSFYNEQFF. J is TRBJ2-1 and V is TRBV5-1, with TRBD1 matching over 7 bases. Per germline, CDR1 SGHRS and CDR2 YFSETQ. Trimming removed 0 bases from V and 3 bases from J; junction bases left unmatched: 9. The CDR3 is made up of 17 amino acids.

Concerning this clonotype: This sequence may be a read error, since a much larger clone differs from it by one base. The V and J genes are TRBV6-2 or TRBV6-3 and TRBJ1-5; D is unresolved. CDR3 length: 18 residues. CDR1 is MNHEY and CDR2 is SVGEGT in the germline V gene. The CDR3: CDSSHRAGSIGGNQPQHF. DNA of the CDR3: TGTGACAGCAGTCACCGGGCGGGTTCCATCGGAGGCAATCAGCCCCAGCATTTT.

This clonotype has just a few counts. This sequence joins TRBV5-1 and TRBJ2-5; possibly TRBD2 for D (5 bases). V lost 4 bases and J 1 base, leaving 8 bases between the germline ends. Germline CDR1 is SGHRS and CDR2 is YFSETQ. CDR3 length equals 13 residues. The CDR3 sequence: CASSTGIQETQYF. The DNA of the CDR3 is TGCGCCAGCAGCACCGGGATCCAAGAGACCCAGTACTTC. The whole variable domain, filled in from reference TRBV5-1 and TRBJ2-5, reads KAGVTQTPRYLIKTRGQQVTLSCSPISGHRSVSWYQQTPGQGLQFLFEYFSETQRNKGNFPGRFSGRQFSNSRSEMNVSTLELGDSALYLCASSTGIQETQYFGPGTRLLVL.

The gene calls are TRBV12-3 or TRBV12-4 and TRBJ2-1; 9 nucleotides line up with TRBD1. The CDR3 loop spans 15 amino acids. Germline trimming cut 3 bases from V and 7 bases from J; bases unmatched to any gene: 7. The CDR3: CASSFPGQGNNEQFF. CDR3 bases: TGTGCCAGCAGTTTTCCCGGACAGGGGAATAATGAGCAGTTCTTC.

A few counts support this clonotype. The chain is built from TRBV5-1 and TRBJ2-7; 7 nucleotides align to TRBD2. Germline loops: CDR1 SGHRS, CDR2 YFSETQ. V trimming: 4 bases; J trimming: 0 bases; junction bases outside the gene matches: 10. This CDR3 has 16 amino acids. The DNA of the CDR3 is TGCGCCAGCAGCCCCCTCCTCGGGAGGAGCTCCTACGAGCAGTACTTC. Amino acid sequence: CASSPLLGRSSYEQYF.

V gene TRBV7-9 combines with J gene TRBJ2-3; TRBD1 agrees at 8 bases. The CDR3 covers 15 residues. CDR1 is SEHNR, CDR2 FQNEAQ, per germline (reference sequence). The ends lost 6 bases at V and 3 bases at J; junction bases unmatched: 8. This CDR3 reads CASRETGDRTDTQYF. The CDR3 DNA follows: TGTGCCAGCAGGGAGACAGGGGATCGTACAGATACGCAGTATTTT.

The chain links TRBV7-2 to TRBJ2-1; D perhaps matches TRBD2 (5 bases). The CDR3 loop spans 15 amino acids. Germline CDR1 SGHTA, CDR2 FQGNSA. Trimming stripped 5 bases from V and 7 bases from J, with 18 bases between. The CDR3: CASSVGNLGSNEQFF. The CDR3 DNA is TGTGCCAGCAGCGTGGGAAATCTAGGGAGTAATGAGCAGTTCTTC.

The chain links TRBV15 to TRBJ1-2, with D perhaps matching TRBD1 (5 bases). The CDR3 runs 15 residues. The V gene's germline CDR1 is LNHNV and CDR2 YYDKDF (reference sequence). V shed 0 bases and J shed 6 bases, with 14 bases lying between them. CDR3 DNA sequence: TGTGCCACCAGCAGAGATGGGGGGGAAGTGGATGGCTACACCTTC. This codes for CATSRDGGEVDGYTF.

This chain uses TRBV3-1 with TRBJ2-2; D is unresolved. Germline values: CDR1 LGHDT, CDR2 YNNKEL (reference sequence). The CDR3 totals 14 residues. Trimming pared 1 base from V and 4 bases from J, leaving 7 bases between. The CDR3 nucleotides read TGTGCCAGCAGCCAAGGTGACCGCACCGGGGAGCTGTTTTTT. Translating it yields CASSQGDRTGELFF.

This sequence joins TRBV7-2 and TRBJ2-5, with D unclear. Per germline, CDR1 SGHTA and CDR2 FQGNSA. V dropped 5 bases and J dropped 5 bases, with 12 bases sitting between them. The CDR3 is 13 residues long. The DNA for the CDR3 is TGTGCCAGCAGCGCAAGCGTTCAGGAGACCCAGTACTTC. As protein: CASSASVQETQYF.

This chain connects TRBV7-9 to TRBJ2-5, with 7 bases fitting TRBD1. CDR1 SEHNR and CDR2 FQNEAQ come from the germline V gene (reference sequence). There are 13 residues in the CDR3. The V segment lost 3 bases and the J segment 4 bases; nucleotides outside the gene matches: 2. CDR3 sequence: CASSLDRLETQYF. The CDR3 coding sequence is TGTGCCAGCAGCTTGGACAGGTTAGAGACCCAGTACTTC.

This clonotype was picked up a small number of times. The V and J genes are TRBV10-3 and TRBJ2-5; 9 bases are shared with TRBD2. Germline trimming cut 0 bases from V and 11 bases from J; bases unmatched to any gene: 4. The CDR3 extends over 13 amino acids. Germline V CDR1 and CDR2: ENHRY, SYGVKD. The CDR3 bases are TGTGCCATCAGTGAGTCGACTAGCGGTGAGCAGTACTTC. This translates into CAISESTSGEQYF.

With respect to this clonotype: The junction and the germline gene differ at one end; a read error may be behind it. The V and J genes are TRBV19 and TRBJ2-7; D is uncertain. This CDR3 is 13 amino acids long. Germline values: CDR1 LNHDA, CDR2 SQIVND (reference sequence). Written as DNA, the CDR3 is TGTGCCGGTAGTATAGGTCTCGACTACGAGCAGTACTTC. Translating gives CAGSIGLDYEQYF.

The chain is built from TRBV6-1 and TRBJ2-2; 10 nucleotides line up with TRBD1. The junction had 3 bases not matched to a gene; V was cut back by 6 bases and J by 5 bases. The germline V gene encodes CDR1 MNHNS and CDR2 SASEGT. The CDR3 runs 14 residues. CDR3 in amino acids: CASRGTGVTGELFF. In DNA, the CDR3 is TGTGCCAGCAGGGGGACAGGGGTAACCGGGGAGCTGTTTTTT.